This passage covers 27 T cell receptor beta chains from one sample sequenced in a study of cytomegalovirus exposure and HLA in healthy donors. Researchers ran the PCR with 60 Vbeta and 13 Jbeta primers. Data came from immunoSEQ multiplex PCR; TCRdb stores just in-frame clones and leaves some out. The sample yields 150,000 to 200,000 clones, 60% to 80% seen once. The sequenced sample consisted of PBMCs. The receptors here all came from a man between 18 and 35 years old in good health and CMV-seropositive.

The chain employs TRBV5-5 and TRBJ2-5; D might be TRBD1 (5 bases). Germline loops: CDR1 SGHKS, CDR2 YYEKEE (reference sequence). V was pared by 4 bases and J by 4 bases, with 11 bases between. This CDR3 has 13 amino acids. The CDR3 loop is CASSRQGAETQYF. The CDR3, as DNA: TGTGCCAGCAGCCGGCAGGGCGCAGAGACCCAGTACTTC.

CDR3 amino acids: CASSQDPNTNYGYTF. CDR3 nucleotide sequence: TGTGCCAGCAGCCAAGATCCGAATACAAACTATGGCTACACCTTC. The J gene is TRBJ1-2, the V gene TRBV4-2; D is ambiguous. The ends were cut back, 0 bases at V and 2 bases at J, with 10 bases in the middle. Germline V gene lookup returns CDR1 LGHNA and CDR2 YNFKEQ. There are 15 residues in the CDR3.

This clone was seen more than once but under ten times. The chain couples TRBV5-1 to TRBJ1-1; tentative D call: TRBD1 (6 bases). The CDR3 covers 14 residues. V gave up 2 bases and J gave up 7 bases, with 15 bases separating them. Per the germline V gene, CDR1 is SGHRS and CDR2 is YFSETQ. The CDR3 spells CASSLWQGTVEAFF. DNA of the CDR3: TGCGCCAGCAGCTTATGGCAGGGGACGGTTGAAGCTTTCTTT.

CDR3 sequence reads: CASSLRVGDTEAFF. The DNA of the CDR3 is TGTGCCAGCAGCCTCAGGGTAGGTGACACTGAAGCTTTCTTT. J is TRBJ1-1 and V is TRBV14; TRBD1 might be the D (5 bases). This CDR3 is built from 14 residues. Germline CDR1 SGHDN, CDR2 FVKESK. Deletions cut 4 bases from V and 3 bases from J, with 12 bases between.

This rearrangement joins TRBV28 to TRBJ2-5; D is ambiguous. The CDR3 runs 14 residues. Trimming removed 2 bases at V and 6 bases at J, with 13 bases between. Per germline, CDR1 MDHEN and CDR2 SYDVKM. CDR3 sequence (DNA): TGTGCCAGCAGTTTAGTGAGGCAGAAAAAGACCCAGTACTTC. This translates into CASSLVRQKKTQYF.

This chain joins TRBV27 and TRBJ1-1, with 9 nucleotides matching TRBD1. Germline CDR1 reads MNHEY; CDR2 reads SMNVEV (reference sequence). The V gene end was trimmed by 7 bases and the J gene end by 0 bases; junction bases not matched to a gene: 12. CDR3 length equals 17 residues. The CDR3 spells CASIPTGGVALNTEAFF. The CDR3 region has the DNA TGTGCCAGCATTCCGACAGGGGGAGTAGCGTTGAACACTGAAGCTTTCTTT.

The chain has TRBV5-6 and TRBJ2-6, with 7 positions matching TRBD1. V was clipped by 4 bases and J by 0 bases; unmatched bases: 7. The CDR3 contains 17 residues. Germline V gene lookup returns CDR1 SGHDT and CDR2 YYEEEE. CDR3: CASSIRQGPSGANVLTF. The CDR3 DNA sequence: TGTGCCAGCAGCATTAGACAGGGTCCCTCTGGGGCCAACGTCCTGACTTTC. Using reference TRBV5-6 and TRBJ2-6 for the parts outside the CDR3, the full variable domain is DAGVTQSPTHLIKTRGQQVTLRCSPKSGHDTVSWYQQALGQGPQFIFQYYEEEERQRGNFPDRFSGHQFPNYSSELNVNALLLGDSALYLCASSIRQGPSGANVLTFGAGSRLTVL.

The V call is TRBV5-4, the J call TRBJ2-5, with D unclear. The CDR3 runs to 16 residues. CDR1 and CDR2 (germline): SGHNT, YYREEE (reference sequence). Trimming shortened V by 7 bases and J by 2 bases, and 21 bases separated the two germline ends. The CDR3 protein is CASQPGKTLEQETQYF. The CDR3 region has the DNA TGTGCCAGCCAGCCTGGTAAAACTCTGGAGCAAGAGACCCAGTACTTC.

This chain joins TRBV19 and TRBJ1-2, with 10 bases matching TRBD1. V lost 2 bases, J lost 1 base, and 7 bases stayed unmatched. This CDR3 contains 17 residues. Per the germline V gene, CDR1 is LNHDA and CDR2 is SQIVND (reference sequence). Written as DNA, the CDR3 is TGTGCCAGTAGTATACCCTTCAGGACAGGGGGTAACTATGGCTACACCTTC. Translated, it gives CASSIPFRTGGNYGYTF. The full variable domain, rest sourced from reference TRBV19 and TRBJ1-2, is DGGITQSPKYLFRKEGQNVTLSCEQNLNHDAMYWYRQDPGQGLRLIYYSQIVNDFQKGDIAEGYSVSREKKESFPLTVTSAQKNPTAFYLCASSIPFRTGGNYGYTFGSGTRLTVV.

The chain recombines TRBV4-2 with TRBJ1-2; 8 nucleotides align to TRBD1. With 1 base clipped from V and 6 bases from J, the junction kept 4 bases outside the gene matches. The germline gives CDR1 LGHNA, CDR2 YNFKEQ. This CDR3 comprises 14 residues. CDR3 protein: CASSQGDRGNGYTF. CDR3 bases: TGTGCCAGCAGCCAAGGCGACAGGGGTAATGGCTACACCTTC.

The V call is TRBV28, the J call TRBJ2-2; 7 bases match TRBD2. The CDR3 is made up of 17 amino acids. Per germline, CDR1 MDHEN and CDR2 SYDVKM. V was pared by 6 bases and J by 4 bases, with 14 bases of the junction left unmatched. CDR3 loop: CASSSPGGGRFTGELFF. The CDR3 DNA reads TGTGCCAGCAGCTCTCCGGGGGGTGGCCGATTCACCGGGGAGCTGTTTTTT.

The CDR3 nucleotides are TGTGCCAGCAGCTCCTCGGGAAGGCGGGAGACCCAGTACTTC. Translating gives CASSSSGRRETQYF. The chain combines TRBV11-2 with TRBJ2-5; perhaps TRBD2 as D (5 bases). CDR3 length equals 14 residues. V was pared by 4 bases and J by 5 bases, with 14 bases between. Germline CDR1 is SGHAT and CDR2 is FQNNGV. Full variable domain (missing parts from reference TRBV11-2 and TRBJ2-5): EAGVAQSPRYKIIEKRQSVAFWCNPISGHATLYWYQQILGQGPKLLIQFQNNGVVDDSQLPKDRFSAERLKGVDSTLKIQPAKLEDSAVYLCASSSSGRRETQYFGPGTRLLVL.

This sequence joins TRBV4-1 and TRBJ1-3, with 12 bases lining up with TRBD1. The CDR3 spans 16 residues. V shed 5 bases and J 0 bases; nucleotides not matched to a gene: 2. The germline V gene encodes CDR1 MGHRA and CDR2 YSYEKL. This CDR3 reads CASSGDRGLSGNTIYF. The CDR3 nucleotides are TGCGCCAGCAGCGGGGACAGGGGGCTCTCTGGAAACACCATATATTTT.

CDR3 DNA: TGTGCCAGCAGCAAAGCAAAAGAGGGACAGCCAAATCAGCCCCAGCATTTT. This sequence encodes CASSKAKEGQPNQPQHF. The rearrangement uses TRBV21-1 and TRBJ1-5; the DNA was not compared with TRBD1, the D call given in the table. TRBV21-1 corresponds to a pseudogene. CDR3 length: 17 amino acids.

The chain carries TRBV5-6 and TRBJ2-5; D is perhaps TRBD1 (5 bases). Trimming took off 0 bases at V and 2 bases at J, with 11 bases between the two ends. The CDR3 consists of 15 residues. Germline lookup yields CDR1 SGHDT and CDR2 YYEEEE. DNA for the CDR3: TGTGCCAGCAGCTTGGTCGTTGGGGCACAAGAGACCCAGTACTTC. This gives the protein CASSLVVGAQETQYF.

The CDR3 bases are TGTGCCAGTAGTGGCAGGGACAGGGGTGGCTACACCTTC. It specifies CASSGRDRGGYTF. The chain uses TRBV19 and TRBJ1-2, with 10 bases identical to TRBD1. J lost 7 bases, V lost 5 bases, and 4 bases had no gene match. CDR3 length: 13 amino acids. In germline, CDR1 is LNHDA, CDR2 SQIVND (reference sequence).

In DNA, the CDR3 is TGTGCCAGCAGTCCCCCAGGACAGTATGGCTACACCTTC. It codes for CASSPPGQYGYTF. The chain couples TRBV6-5 to TRBJ1-2, with D possibly being TRBD1 (6 bases). The CDR3 consists of 13 residues. CDR1 is MNHEY and CDR2 is SVGAGI in the germline V gene. Between the trimmed V and J ends, which lost 5 bases and 5 bases, there was a span of 12 bases.

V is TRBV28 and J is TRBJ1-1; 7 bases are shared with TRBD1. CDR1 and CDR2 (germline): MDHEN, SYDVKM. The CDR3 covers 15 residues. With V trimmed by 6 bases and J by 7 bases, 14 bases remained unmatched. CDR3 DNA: TGTGCCAGCAGAGAGACAGGGCGGATATCTAATGAAGCTTTCTTT. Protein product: CASRETGRISNEAFF.

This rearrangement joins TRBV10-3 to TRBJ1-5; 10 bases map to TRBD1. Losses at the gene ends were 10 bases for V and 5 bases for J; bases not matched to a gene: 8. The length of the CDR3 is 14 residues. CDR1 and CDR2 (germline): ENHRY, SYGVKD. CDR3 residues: CATGGQGPDQPQHF. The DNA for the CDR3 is TGTGCCACGGGGGGACAGGGGCCGGATCAGCCCCAGCATTTT.

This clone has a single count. The CDR3 DNA follows: TGCGCCAGCATCCTGGCGGGACAGAGCTCCTATAATTCACCCCTCCACTTT. It translates to CASILAGQSSYNSPLHF. The gene calls are TRBV10-2 and TRBJ1-6; the match to TRBD1 covers 7 bases. V trimming: 7 bases; J trimming: 0 bases; junction bases outside the gene matches: 9. Germline CDR1 is WSHSY and CDR2 is SAAADI. CDR3 size: 17 residues.

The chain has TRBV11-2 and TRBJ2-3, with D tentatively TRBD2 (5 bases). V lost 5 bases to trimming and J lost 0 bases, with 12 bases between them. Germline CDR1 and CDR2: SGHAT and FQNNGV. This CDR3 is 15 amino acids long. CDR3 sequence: CASSKSGVSTDTQYF. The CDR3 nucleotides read TGTGCCAGCAGCAAGAGCGGAGTTAGCACAGATACGCAGTATTTT.

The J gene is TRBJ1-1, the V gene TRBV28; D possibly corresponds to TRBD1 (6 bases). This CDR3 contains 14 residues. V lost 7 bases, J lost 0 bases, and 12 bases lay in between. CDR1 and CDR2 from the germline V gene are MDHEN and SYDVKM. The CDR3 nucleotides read TGTGCCAGCAAACTCGGGGGGCTGAACACTGAAGCTTTCTTT. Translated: CASKLGGLNTEAFF.

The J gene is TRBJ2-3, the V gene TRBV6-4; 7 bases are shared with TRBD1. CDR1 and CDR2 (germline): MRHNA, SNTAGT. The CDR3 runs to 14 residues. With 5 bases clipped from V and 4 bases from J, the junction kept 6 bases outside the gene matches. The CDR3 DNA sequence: TGTGCCAGCAGTCAGCTTCAGGGGGCAGATACGCAGTATTTT. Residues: CASSQLQGADTQYF.

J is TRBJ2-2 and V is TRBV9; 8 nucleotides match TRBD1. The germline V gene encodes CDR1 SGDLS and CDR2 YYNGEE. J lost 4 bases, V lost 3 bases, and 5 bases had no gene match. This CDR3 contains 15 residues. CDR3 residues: CASSERTGGTGELFF. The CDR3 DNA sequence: TGTGCCAGCAGCGAGAGAACAGGGGGCACCGGGGAGCTGTTTTTT. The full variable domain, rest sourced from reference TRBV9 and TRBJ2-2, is DSGVTQTPKHLITATGQRVTLRCSPRSGDLSVYWYQQSLDQGLQFLIQYYNGEERAKGNILERFSAQQFPDLHSELNLSSLELGDSALYFCASSERTGGTGELFFGEGSRLTVL.

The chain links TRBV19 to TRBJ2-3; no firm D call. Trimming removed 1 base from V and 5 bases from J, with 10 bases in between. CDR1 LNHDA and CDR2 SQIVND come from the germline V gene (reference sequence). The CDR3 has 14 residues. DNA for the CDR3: TGTGCCAGTAGTATAGTGGCCCCCGAAGATACGCAGTATTTT. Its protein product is CASSIVAPEDTQYF.

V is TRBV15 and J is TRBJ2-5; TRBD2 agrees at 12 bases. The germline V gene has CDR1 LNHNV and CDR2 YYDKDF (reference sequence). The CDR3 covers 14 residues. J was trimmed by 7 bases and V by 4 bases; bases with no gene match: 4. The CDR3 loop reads CATSTSGGDGTQYF. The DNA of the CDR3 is TGTGCCACCAGCACTAGCGGGGGGGATGGGACCCAGTACTTC.

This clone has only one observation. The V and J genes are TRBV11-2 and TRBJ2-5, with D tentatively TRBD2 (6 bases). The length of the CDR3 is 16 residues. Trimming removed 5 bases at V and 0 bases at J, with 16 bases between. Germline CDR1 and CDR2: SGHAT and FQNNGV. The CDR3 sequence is CASSPRAGSYQETQYF. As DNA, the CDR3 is TGTGCCAGCAGCCCACGGGCGGGATCGTACCAAGAGACCCAGTACTTC.